This T cell receptor (beta chain) was retrieved from a study of blood T cell repertoires in COVID-19. The germline V gene encodes CDR1 MNHEY and CDR2 SMNVEV (reference sequence). J lost 4 bases, V lost 7 bases, and 8 bases had no gene match. CDR3 length: 14 amino acids. Data came from immunoSEQ multiplex PCR; TCRdb stores just in-frame clones and leaves some out. The table shows about 140,000 clones, with about 86% occurring only once. V usage is TRBV27 and J usage is TRBJ1-1, with 8 bases matching TRBD1. Sequences were obtained from peripheral blood. This clonotype originated in a woman aged 55-70 years with acute or convalescent COVID-19. CDR3 amino acids: CASTVHRGSTEAFF. CDR3 DNA sequence: TGTGCCAGCACCGTACACAGGGGGAGCACTGAAGCTTTCTTT.